These T cell receptor beta chains were read from a single sample in a study of blood T cells in healthy people across ages. One entry per CDR3 protein results from TCRdb running MiXCR on the 5' RACE reads. The sample lists about 1.6 million distinct CDR3 sequences, roughly a third occurring once. The sample comprised blood. All receptors come from a woman under 40 in good health. Both conserved end residues are part of each CDR3. Each record gives: D gene, clone size, J gene, V gene, CDR3 DNA, CDR3 protein. D genes are given only for firm matches. Size is stated for part of the rows, as once, few or many counts, or as a class when the clone is expanded.

D gene: .; clone size: few; J gene: TRBJ2-5; V gene: TRBV3-1; CDR3 DNA: TGTGTCAGCAGCCCTGGGTATCTTCGGGAGACCCAGTACTTC; CDR3 protein: CVSSPGYLRETQYF
D gene: TRBD1; clone size: few; J gene: TRBJ1-2; V gene: TRBV27; CDR3 DNA: TGTGCCAGCAGTTCCCAGGGGGTGCCCTACTATGGCTACACCTTC; CDR3 protein: CASSSQGVPYYGYTF
D gene: .; clone size: few; J gene: TRBJ2-1; V gene: TRBV15; CDR3 DNA: TGTGCCACCAGCAGAGGAGGGGGTCGCGCCTACAATGAGCAGTTCTTC; CDR3 protein: CATSRGGGRAYNEQFF
D gene: .; clone size: many; J gene: TRBJ2-5; V gene: TRBV5-1; CDR3 DNA: TGCGCCAGCAGCTTGGCCGGTGGGGAAGAGACCCAGTACTTC; CDR3 protein: CASSLAGGEETQYF
D gene: .; clone size: .; J gene: TRBJ2-2; V gene: TRBV7-3; CDR3 DNA: TGTGCCAGCGGCTTATCCAGGGATAACACCGGGGAGCTGTTTTTT; CDR3 protein: CASGLSRDNTGELFF
D gene: .; clone size: .; J gene: TRBJ2-3; V gene: TRBV10-3; CDR3 DNA: TGTGCCTCCGGTGGGGACAGCACAGATACGCAGTATTTT; CDR3 protein: CASGGDSTDTQYF
D gene: TRBD1; clone size: few; J gene: TRBJ2-2; V gene: TRBV5-1; CDR3 DNA: TGCGCCAGCAGCTTTCAGGGGGCAGAGACCGGGGAGCTGTTTTTT; CDR3 protein: CASSFQGAETGELFF
D gene: .; clone size: .; J gene: TRBJ2-7; V gene: TRBV7-9; CDR3 DNA: TGTGCCAGCAGCTCCGCGGCAGGGGTTACCTGCGAGCAGTACTTC; CDR3 protein: CASSSAAGVTCEQYF
D gene: TRBD2; clone size: .; J gene: TRBJ2-3; V gene: TRBV20-1; CDR3 DNA: TGCAGTGCTTATGGGGGGGAGGGCTCAGATACGCAGTATTTT; CDR3 protein: CSAYGGEGSDTQYF
D gene: .; clone size: many; J gene: TRBJ2-1; V gene: TRBV3-1; CDR3 DNA: TGTGCCAGCAGCCCTCTCCCCGGGACTCACTCCTACAATGAGCAGTTCTTC; CDR3 protein: CASSPLPGTHSYNEQFF